A single sample gave rise to the 9 T cell receptor beta chains below, sequenced in a study of blood T cell repertoires in COVID-19. This table comes from immunoSEQ multiplex PCR, and its TCRdb copy is limited to in-frame clones, with some not included. Here the sample spans around 400,000 clones, roughly 90% being singletons. The material sequenced was PBMCs or T cells enriched from blood (not recorded which). Receptors were obtained from a woman younger than 45 who had recovered from COVID-19.

The rearrangement joins TRBV12-5 to TRBJ2-3; D gene ambiguous. The CDR3 covers 13 residues. The germline V and J ends were trimmed by 7 bases and 1 base, with 9 bases remaining between them. Germline loops: CDR1 LGHNT, CDR2 FRNRAP. The CDR3 sequence: CASAITGTDTQYF. CDR3 in DNA: TGTGCTAGTGCTATAACAGGCACAGATACGCAGTATTTT.

This chain uses TRBV6-1 with TRBJ1-2; maybe TRBD1 (6 bases). This CDR3 comprises 14 residues. V dropped 2 bases and J dropped 6 bases, with 13 bases sitting between them. Germline V gene lookup returns CDR1 MNHNS and CDR2 SASEGT. CDR3 in amino acids: CASSERSAGDGYTF. The DNA for the CDR3 is TGTGCCAGCAGTGAACGGTCGGCAGGGGATGGCTACACCTTC.

The chain has TRBV2 and TRBJ2-7; TRBD2 agrees at 12 bases. The V gene's germline CDR1 is SNHLY and CDR2 FYNNEI. Trimming cost V 6 bases and J 0 bases; bases outside gene matches: 0. This CDR3 spans 14 amino acids. This CDR3 reads CASRTSGSSYEQYF. CDR3 coding DNA: TGTGCCAGCAGGACTAGCGGGAGCTCCTACGAGCAGTACTTC.

The genes are TRBV18 and TRBJ2-7, with TRBD1 matching 7 bases. Germline CDR1 reads KGHSH; CDR2 reads LQKENI. This CDR3 contains 14 residues. The ends lost 6 bases at V and 7 bases at J; junction bases unmatched: 12. The CDR3 DNA reads as TGTGCCAGCTCCCCCCTGCCAGGGGGTTTGGAGCAGTACTTC. Protein sequence: CASSPLPGGLEQYF.

The genes are TRBV28 and TRBJ1-6; TRBD1 matches 9 bases. The V and J ends lost 6 bases and 0 bases, in that order; junction bases with no gene match: 6. Germline assignment: CDR1 MDHEN and CDR2 SYDVKM. The CDR3 extends over 17 amino acids. CDR3 in DNA: TGTGCCAGCAGCTCGGGACAGGGACTCTCCTATAATTCACCCCTCCACTTT. Translating it yields CASSSGQGLSYNSPLHF.

The V and J genes are TRBV28 and TRBJ2-1, with 16 bases fitting TRBD2. The J segment lost 8 bases and the V segment lost 7 bases, leaving 17 bases of the junction unmatched. Germline CDR1 MDHEN, CDR2 SYDVKM. The CDR3 has 19 residues. The CDR3 region is CASTADPGLAGGVFYEQFF. The CDR3 DNA reads as TGTGCCAGCACCGCGGACCCGGGACTAGCGGGGGGGGTCTTTTATGAGCAGTTCTTC.

V gene TRBV29-1 combines with J gene TRBJ2-1, with 11 bases aligning to TRBD1. This CDR3 has 12 residues. Per the germline V gene, CDR1 is SQVTM and CDR2 is ANQGSEA. With V trimmed by 0 bases and J by 14 bases, 3 bases remained unmatched. The CDR3 reads CSVEDRTGGKFF. The CDR3 region has the DNA TGCAGCGTTGAAGATAGGACAGGGGGCAAGTTCTTC.

This clone was detected only once. This chain links TRBV20-1 with TRBJ1-5; possibly TRBD1 for D (5 bases). Germline lookup yields CDR1 DFQATT and CDR2 SNEGSKA (reference sequence). Trimming removed 3 bases at V and 7 bases at J, with 10 bases between. The CDR3 consists of 12 residues. As DNA, the CDR3 is TGCAGTGCTAGTGGGGCGGGCCAGCCCCAGCATTTT. Its translation is CSASGAGQPQHF.

This clone has just one count. This chain uses TRBV20-1 with TRBJ2-7; 8 nucleotides agree with TRBD1. The trim removed 6 bases at V and 3 bases at J, leaving 16 bases unmatched. Germline CDR1 reads DFQATT; CDR2 reads SNEGSKA (reference sequence). CDR3 length equals 16 residues. DNA for the CDR3: TGCAGTGCCAGTAGACAGGGGACTCTCGGGTTCTACGAGCAGTACTTC. As protein: CSASRQGTLGFYEQYF.